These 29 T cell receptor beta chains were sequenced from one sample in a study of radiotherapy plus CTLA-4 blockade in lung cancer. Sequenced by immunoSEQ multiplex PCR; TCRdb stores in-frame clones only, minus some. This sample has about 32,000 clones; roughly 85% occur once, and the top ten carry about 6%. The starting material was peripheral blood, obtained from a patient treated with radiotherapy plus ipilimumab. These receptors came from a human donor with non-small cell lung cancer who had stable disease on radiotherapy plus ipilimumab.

In nucleotides, the CDR3 is TGTGCCAGCATGGGAGAGCTGGGCACTGAAGCTTTCTTT. Translation: CASMGELGTEAFF. The rearrangement uses TRBV6-5 and TRBJ1-1, with D unresolved. Germline V gene data show CDR1 as MNHEY and CDR2 as SVGAGI. V was trimmed by 7 bases and J by 4 bases, leaving 13 bases between them. The CDR3 runs to 13 residues.

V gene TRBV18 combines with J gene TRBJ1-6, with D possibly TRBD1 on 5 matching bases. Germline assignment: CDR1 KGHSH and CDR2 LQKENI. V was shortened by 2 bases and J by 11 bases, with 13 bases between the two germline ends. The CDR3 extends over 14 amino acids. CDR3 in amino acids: CASSPSQGLTPLHF. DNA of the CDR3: TGTGCCAGCTCACCATCCCAGGGATTGACACCCCTCCACTTT.

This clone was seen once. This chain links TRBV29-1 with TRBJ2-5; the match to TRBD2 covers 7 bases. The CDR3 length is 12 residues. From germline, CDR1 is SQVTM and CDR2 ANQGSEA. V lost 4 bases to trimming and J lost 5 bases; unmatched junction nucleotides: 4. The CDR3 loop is CSVGSSGETQYF. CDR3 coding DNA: TGCAGCGTTGGTAGTAGCGGGGAGACCCAGTACTTC. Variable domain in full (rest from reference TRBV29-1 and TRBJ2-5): SAVISQKPSRDICQRGTSLTIQCQVDSQVTMMFWYRQQPGQSLTLIATANQGSEATYESGFVIDKFPISRPNLTFSTLTVSNMSPEDSSIYLCSVGSSGETQYFGPGTRLLVL.

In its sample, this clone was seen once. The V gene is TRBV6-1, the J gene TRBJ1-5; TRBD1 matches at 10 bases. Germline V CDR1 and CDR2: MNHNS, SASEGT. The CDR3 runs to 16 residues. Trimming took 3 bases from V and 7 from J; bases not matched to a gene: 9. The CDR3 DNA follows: TGTGCCAGCAGTGATCTGGGACAGGGGCCCTGGCAGCCCCAGCATTTT. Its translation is CASSDLGQGPWQPQHF.

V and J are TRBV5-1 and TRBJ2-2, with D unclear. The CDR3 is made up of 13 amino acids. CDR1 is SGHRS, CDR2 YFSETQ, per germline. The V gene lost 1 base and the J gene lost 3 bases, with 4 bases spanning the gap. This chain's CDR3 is CASSLTDTGELFF. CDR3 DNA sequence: TGCGCCAGCAGCTTGACAGACACCGGGGAGCTGTTTTTT.

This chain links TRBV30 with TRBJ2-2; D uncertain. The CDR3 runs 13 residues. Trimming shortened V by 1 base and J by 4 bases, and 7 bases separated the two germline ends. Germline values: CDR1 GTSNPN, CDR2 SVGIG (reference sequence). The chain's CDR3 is CAWSGPSTGELFF. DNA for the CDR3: TGTGCCTGGAGTGGCCCTAGCACCGGGGAGCTGTTTTTT.

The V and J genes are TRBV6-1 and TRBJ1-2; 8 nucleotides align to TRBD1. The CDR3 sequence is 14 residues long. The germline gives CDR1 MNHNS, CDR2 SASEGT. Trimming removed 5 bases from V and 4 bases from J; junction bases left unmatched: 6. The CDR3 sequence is CASSPVGQGYGYTF. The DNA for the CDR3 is TGTGCCAGCAGTCCCGTTGGACAGGGCTATGGCTACACCTTC.

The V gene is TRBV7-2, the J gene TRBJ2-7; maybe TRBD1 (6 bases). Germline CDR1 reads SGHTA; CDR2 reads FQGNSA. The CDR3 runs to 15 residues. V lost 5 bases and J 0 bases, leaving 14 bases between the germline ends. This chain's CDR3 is CASSGLPGASYEQYF. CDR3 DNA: TGTGCCAGCAGCGGCCTCCCAGGGGCCTCCTACGAGCAGTACTTC.

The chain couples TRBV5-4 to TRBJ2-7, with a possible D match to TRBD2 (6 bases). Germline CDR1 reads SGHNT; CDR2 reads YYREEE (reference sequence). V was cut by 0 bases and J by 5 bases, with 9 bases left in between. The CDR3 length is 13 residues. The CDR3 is CASSLGLADEQYF. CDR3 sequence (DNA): TGTGCCAGCAGCTTGGGGTTAGCGGACGAGCAGTACTTC. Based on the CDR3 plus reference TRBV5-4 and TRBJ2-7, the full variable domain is ETGVTQSPTHLIKTRGQQVTLRCSSQSGHNTVSWYQQALGQGPQFIFQYYREEENGRGNFPPRFSGLQFPNYSSELNVNALELDDSALYLCASSLGLADEQYFGPGTRLTVT.

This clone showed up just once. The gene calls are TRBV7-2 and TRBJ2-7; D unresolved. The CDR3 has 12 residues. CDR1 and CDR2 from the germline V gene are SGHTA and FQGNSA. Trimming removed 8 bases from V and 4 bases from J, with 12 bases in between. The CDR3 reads CASGADIYEQYF. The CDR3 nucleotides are TGTGCCAGCGGCGCCGACATTTACGAGCAGTACTTC.

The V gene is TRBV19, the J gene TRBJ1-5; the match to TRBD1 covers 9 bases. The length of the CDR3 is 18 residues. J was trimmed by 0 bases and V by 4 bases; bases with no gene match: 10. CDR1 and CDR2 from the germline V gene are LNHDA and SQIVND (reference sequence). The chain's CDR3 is CASSTLDRGIDSNQPQHF. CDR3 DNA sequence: TGTGCCAGTAGTACCCTCGACAGGGGGATCGATAGCAATCAGCCCCAGCATTTT.

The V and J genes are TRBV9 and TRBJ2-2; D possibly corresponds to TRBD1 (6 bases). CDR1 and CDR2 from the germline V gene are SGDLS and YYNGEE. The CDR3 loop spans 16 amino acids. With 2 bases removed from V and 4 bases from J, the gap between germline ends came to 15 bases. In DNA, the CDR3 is TGTGCCAGCAGCGTCGGTACAGGGCTCGGCACCGGGGAGCTGTTTTTT. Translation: CASSVGTGLGTGELFF.

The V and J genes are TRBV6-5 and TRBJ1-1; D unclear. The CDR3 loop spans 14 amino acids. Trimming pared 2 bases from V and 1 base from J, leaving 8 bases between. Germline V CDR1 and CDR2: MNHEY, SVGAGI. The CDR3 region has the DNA TGTGCCAGCAGTTACAAAAGGAGGAACACTGAAGCTTTCTTT. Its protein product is CASSYKRRNTEAFF.

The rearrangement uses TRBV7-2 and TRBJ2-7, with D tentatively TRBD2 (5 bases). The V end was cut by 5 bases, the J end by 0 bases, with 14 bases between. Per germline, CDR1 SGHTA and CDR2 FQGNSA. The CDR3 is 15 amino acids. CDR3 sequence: CASSASGLYSYEQYF. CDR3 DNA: TGTGCCAGCAGCGCCTCCGGACTGTACTCCTACGAGCAGTACTTC. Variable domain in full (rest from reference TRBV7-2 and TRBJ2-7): GAGVSQSPSNKVTEKGKDVELRCDPISGHTALYWYRQSLGQGLEFLIYFQGNSAPDKSGLPSDRFSAERTGGSVSTLTIQRTQQEDSAVYLCASSASGLYSYEQYFGPGTRLTVT.

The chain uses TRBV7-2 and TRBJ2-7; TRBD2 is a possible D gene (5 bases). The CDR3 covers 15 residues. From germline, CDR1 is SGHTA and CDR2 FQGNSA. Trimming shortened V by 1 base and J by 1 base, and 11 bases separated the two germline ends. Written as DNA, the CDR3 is TGTGCCAGCAGCTTAGGGTCTAGCACATCCTACGAGCAGTACTTC. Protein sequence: CASSLGSSTSYEQYF.

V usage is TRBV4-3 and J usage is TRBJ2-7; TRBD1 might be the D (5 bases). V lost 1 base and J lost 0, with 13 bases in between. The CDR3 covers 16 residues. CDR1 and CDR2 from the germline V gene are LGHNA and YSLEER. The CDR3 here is CASSQGVGQISYEQYF. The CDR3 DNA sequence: TGCGCCAGCAGCCAAGGGGTGGGGCAGATCTCCTACGAGCAGTACTTC.

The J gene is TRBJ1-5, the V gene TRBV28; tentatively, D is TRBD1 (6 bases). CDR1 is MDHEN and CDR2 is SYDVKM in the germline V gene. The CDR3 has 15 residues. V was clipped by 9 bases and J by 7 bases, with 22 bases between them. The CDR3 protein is CARLGQKSRYQPQHF. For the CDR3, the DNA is TGTGCCAGATTGGGACAAAAGAGTAGGTACCAGCCCCAGCATTTT.

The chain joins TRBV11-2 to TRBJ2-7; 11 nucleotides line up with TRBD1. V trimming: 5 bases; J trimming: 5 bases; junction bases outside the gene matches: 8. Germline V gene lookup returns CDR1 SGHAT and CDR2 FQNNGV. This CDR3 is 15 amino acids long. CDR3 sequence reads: CASSPWGQGGHEQYF. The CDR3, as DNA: TGTGCCAGCAGCCCCTGGGGACAGGGGGGCCACGAGCAGTACTTC.

CDR3: CASRSGFRRPQHF. The CDR3 DNA is TGTGCCAGCAGGTCAGGGTTTAGACGGCCCCAGCATTTT. This rearrangement joins TRBV28 to TRBJ1-5; tentatively, D is TRBD1 (5 bases). CDR3 length: 13 residues. V lost 6 bases, J lost 9 bases, and 15 bases lay in between. Germline assignment: CDR1 MDHEN and CDR2 SYDVKM.

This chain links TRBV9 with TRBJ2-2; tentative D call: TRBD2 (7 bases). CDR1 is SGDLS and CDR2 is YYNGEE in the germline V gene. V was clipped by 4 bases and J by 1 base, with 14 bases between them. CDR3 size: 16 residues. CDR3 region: CASSPGGAQNTGELFF. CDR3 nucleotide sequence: TGTGCCAGCAGCCCTGGGGGGGCCCAGAACACCGGGGAGCTGTTTTTT.

The chain's CDR3 is CASSFTGGDEQFF. The CDR3 DNA sequence: TGTGCCAGCAGCTTCACAGGGGGCGATGAGCAGTTCTTC. The V gene is TRBV5-4, the J gene TRBJ2-1, with 9 nucleotides matching TRBD1. With 2 bases clipped from V and 8 bases from J, the junction kept 2 bases outside the gene matches. CDR1 and CDR2 (germline): SGHNT, YYREEE (reference sequence). The CDR3 loop spans 13 amino acids.

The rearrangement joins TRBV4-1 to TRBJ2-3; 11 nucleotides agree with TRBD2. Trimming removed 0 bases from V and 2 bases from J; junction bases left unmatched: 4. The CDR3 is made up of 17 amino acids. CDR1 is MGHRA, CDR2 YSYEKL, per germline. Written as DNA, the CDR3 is TGCGCCAGCAGCCAAGATCGGGGACTAGCGGACACAGATACGCAGTATTTT. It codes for CASSQDRGLADTDTQYF.

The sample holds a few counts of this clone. CDR3 loop: CASSREGTGAFF. The CDR3, as DNA: TGTGCCAGCAGCCGCGAGGGCACCGGGGCTTTCTTT. This chain connects TRBV7-9 to TRBJ1-1, with D unclear. The CDR3 has 12 residues. CDR1 and CDR2 (germline): SEHNR, FQNEAQ (reference sequence). Trimming cost V 5 bases and J 11 bases, with 15 bases left between them.

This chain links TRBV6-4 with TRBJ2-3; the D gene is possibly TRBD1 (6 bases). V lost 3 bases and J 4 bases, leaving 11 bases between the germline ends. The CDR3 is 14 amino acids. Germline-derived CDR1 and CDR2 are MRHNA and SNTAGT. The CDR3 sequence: CASSEGRGADTQYF. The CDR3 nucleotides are TGTGCCAGCAGTGAAGGCAGGGGAGCAGATACGCAGTATTTT.

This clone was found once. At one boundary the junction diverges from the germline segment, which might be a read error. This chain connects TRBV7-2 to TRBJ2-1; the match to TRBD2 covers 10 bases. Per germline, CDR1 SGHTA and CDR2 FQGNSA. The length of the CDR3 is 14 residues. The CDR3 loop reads CASSLAGVNNEQFF. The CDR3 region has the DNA TGTGCCAGCAGCCTAGCGGGAGTGAACAATGAGCAGTTCTTC.

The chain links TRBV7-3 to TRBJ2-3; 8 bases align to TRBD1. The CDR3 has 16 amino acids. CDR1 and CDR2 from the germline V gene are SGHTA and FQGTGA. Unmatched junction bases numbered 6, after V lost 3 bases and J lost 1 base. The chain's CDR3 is CASSLNGQGRTDTQYF. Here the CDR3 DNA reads TGTGCCAGCAGCTTGAACGGACAGGGACGCACAGATACGCAGTATTTT.

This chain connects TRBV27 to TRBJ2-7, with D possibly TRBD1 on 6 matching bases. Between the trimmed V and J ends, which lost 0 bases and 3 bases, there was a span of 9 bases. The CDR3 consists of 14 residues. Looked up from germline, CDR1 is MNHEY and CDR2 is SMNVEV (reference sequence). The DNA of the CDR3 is TGTGCCAGCAGTTTATCACCCAGGGGCTACGAGCAGTACTTC. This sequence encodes CASSLSPRGYEQYF.

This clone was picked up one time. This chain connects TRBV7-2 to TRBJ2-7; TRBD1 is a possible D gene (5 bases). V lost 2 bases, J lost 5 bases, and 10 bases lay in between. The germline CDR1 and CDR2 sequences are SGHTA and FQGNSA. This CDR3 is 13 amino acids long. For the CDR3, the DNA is TGTGCCAGCAGCTTACAGGGAATCGACGAGCAGTACTTC. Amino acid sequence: CASSLQGIDEQYF.

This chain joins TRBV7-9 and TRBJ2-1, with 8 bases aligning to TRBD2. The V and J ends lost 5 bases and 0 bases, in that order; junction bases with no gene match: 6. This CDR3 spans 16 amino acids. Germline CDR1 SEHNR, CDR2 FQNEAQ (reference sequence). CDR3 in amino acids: CASSRSGVSSYNEQFF. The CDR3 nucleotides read TGTGCCAGCAGCCGTAGCGGGGTCAGCTCCTACAATGAGCAGTTCTTC. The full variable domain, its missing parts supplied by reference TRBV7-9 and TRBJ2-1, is DTGVSQNPRHKITKRGQNVTFRCDPISEHNRLYWYRQTLGQGPEFLTYFQNEAQLEKSRLLSDRFSAERPKGSFSTLEIQRTEQGDSAMYLCASSRSGVSSYNEQFFGPGTRLTVL.